The clone carrying this T cell receptor (beta chain) was counted ten times or more. What it binds is unknown. This sample is drawn from a study of neurological immune-mediated disorders. The V gene's germline CDR1 is SNHLY and CDR2 FYNNEI. The CDR3 is 14 residues long. Between the trimmed V and J ends, which lost 1 base and 11 bases, there was a span of 12 bases. Points from the study as a whole: HTLV-1-associated myelopathy had the most TCR clonal expansion, and multiple sclerosis had the least, less than healthy controls.

TCRdb re-derived calls from the 5' RACE reads in MiXCR, one entry per CDR3 protein. Here the sample spans under 75,000 distinct CDR3 sequences, 2.5% to 4% being singletons. The TCR was taken from a woman in her fifties or sixties with multiple sclerosis. This chain joins TRBV2 and TRBJ1-6, with D unclear. The sample was PBMCs. The CDR3 here is CASSEGSPITPLHF. CDR3 in DNA: TGTGCCAGCAGTGAAGGAAGCCCGATTACACCCCTCCACTTT.